This TCR beta chain was observed in a study of T cell responses to AZD1222 COVID-19 vaccine. Study findings and constraints: It was only after the peak T cell response that any repertoires were sampled. Nearly half of the spike-specific TCRs reportedly recognize variant regions that carry no mutations.

Produced via immunoSEQ multiplex PCR; TCRdb's table is partial and in-frame only. The sample carries approximately 92,000 clones, just over 90% recorded once. On this clone itself: The antigen is undetermined.

In germline, CDR1 is ENHRY, CDR2 SYGVKD. J lost 1 base, V lost 8 bases, and 9 bases had no gene match. The length of the CDR3 is 17 residues. The rearrangement joins TRBV10-3 to TRBJ1-5, with 12 bases that match TRBD1. This sequence was found in an adult in good health. The sequenced sample was peripheral blood, obtained on day 0 of AZD1222 vaccination. Written as DNA, the CDR3 is TGTGCCATCGGCGGGACAGGGGGCGCGATAAGCAATCAGCCCCAGCATTTT. Translation: CAIGGTGGAISNQPQHF.